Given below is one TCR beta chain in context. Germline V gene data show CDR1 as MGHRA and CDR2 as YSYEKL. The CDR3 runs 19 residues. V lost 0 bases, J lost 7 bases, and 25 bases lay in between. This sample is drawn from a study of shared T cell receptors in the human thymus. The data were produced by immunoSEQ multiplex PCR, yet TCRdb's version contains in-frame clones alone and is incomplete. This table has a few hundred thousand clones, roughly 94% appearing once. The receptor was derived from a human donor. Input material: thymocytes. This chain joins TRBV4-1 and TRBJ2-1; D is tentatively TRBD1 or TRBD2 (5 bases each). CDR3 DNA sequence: TGCGCCAGCAGCCAAGACGTACAGCGGAAACATGGTGGGGCAAATGAGCAGTTCTTC. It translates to CASSQDVQRKHGGANEQFF.